Below are 13 T cell receptor beta chains sequenced from a single sample in a study of blood T cell repertoires in COVID-19. Assay used: immunoSEQ multiplex PCR; TCRdb lists only in-frame clones, some missing. The sample contains about 150,000 clones, over 80% of which appear only once. Sequencing was performed on peripheral blood. The receptor source for this set is a man in his 60s with active or convalescent COVID-19.

V gene TRBV7-3 combines with J gene TRBJ2-1; 12 positions agree with TRBD1. The CDR3 runs to 16 residues. The germline V gene encodes CDR1 SGHTA and CDR2 FQGTGA. V shed 3 bases and J 8 bases; nucleotides not matched to a gene: 8. CDR3 loop: CASSLMTGTGGDEQFF. The CDR3 DNA is TGTGCCAGCAGCTTGATGACCGGGACAGGGGGCGATGAGCAGTTCTTC.

This chain uses TRBV29-1 with TRBJ2-7; 8 bases are shared with TRBD1. Germline trimming cut 4 bases from V and 4 bases from J; bases unmatched to any gene: 9. The CDR3 totals 14 residues. CDR1 is SQVTM and CDR2 is ANQGSEA in the germline V gene. The CDR3 nucleotides read TGCAGCGTTGGCTCTGACAGGGGTTCTTACGAGCAGTACTTC. Its translation: CSVGSDRGSYEQYF.

The rearrangement joins TRBV19 to TRBJ1-1, with D perhaps TRBD1 (6 bases). Germline V lookup: CDR1 LNHDA, CDR2 SQIVND (reference sequence). The CDR3 runs to 16 residues. Trimming took 3 bases from V and 3 from J, leaving 17 bases between them. CDR3 nucleotide sequence: TGTGCCAGTAGTATGGTTCTGGGGGCAGTGGACACTGAAGCTTTCTTT. Its protein is CASSMVLGAVDTEAFF.

V usage is TRBV28 and J usage is TRBJ1-1; D remains unclear. V dropped 7 bases and J dropped 0 bases, with 12 bases sitting between them. In germline, CDR1 is MDHEN, CDR2 SYDVKM. The CDR3 is 14 amino acids. CDR3 in amino acids: CASNTGGMNTEAFF. Here the CDR3 DNA reads TGTGCCAGCAATACGGGAGGGATGAACACTGAAGCTTTCTTT.

The chain recombines TRBV2 with TRBJ2-2; TRBD1 aligns across 9 bases. J lost 6 bases, V lost 4 bases, and 9 bases had no gene match. Germline CDR1 is SNHLY and CDR2 is FYNNEI. The CDR3 runs to 16 residues. The DNA for the CDR3 is TGTGCCAGCAGTGCCCGGACAGGGGAAGTGGCCGGGGAGCTGTTTTTT. Amino acids: CASSARTGEVAGELFF.

The CDR3 region is CASSPPGRVNEKLFF. The CDR3 DNA is TGTGCCAGCAGTCCACCGGGGAGGGTTAATGAAAAACTGTTTTTT. This chain uses TRBV6-2 or TRBV6-3 with TRBJ1-4; no definite D call. V lost 5 bases and J lost 4, with 14 bases in between. The CDR3 consists of 15 residues. Germline assignment: CDR1 MNHEY and CDR2 SVGEGT.

The V call is TRBV28, the J call TRBJ2-2, with TRBD2 as a possible D gene (6 bases). V was cut by 4 bases and J by 1 base, with 16 bases left in between. Germline V gene data show CDR1 as MDHEN and CDR2 as SYDVKM. The CDR3 totals 17 residues. The CDR3 DNA reads as TGTGCCAGCAGTTCGCGAAGACTAGTCAGGAACACCGGGGAGCTGTTTTTT. Its protein is CASSSRRLVRNTGELFF.

This sequence joins TRBV6-5 and TRBJ1-1, with a tentative D call TRBD1 (5 bases). CDR1 is MNHEY and CDR2 is SVGAGI in the germline V gene. CDR3 length equals 16 residues. Trimming shortened V by 4 bases and J by 1 base, and 16 bases separated the two germline ends. The CDR3 nucleotides read TGTGCCAGCAGTTCTCGTAGGGGACTCCCGAACACTGAAGCTTTCTTT. Translated, it gives CASSSRRGLPNTEAFF.

This rearrangement joins TRBV4-2 to TRBJ1-1; D call uncertain. Germline CDR1 is LGHNA and CDR2 is YNFKEQ. The V end lost 3 bases, the J end lost 8 bases, and 13 bases lay between the germline ends. The CDR3 sequence is 13 residues long. CDR3 in DNA: TGTGCCAGCAGCCAGAGCGGACTGTTAGAAGCTTTCTTT. Translating gives CASSQSGLLEAFF.

The V gene is TRBV29-1, the J gene TRBJ1-2; D may be TRBD1 (5 bases). Trimming removed 0 bases at V and 4 bases at J, with 12 bases between. CDR1 and CDR2 from the germline V gene are SQVTM and ANQGSEA. CDR3 length: 14 residues. CDR3 residues: CSVEDRRAGYGYTF. CDR3 sequence (DNA): TGCAGCGTTGAAGATCGCAGGGCCGGCTATGGCTACACCTTC. Looking up the rest from reference TRBV29-1 and TRBJ1-2 gives the full variable domain: SAVISQKPSRDICQRGTSLTIQCQVDSQVTMMFWYRQQPGQSLTLIATANQGSEATYESGFVIDKFPISRPNLTFSTLTVSNMSPEDSSIYLCSVEDRRAGYGYTFGSGTRLTVV.

CDR3 in amino acids: CASSAREQGEQYF. The CDR3 DNA is TGTGCCAGCAGCGCCCGGGAACAGGGTGAGCAGTACTTC. The chain employs TRBV11-3 and TRBJ2-7, with D maybe TRBD1 (6 bases). Germline V gives CDR1 SGHNT, CDR2 YENEEA. The CDR3 runs 13 residues. V shed 5 bases and J shed 7 bases, with 15 bases lying between them. Together with reference TRBV11-3 and TRBJ2-7, the CDR3 gives the full variable domain: EAGVVQSPRYKIIEKKQPVAFWCNPISGHNTLYWYLQNLGQGPELLIRYENEEAVDDSQLPKDRFSAERLKGVDSTLKIQPAELGDSAVYLCASSAREQGEQYFGPGTRLTVT.

The rearrangement joins TRBV9 to TRBJ2-7; a weak D match, TRBD2 (6 bases). CDR3 length equals 12 residues. V dropped 7 bases and J dropped 0 bases, with 8 bases sitting between them. Germline V gene lookup returns CDR1 SGDLS and CDR2 YYNGEE. The CDR3 DNA follows: TGTGCCAGCGGGACTTCCTCCTACGAGCAGTACTTC. It codes for CASGTSSYEQYF.

J is TRBJ2-7 and V is TRBV27; D may be TRBD2 (6 bases). Trimming removed 8 bases from V and 4 bases from J, with 18 bases in between. Germline V gene lookup returns CDR1 MNHEY and CDR2 SMNVEV (reference sequence). The CDR3 extends over 14 amino acids. The CDR3 DNA reads as TGTGCCAGCGCCTTGGGAGGAAGAGCTTACGAGCAGTACTTC. Its translation is CASALGGRAYEQYF.